What follows are 21 T cell receptor beta chains derived from one specimen sequenced in a study of cytomegalovirus exposure and HLA in healthy donors. With 60 Vbeta and 13 Jbeta primers, the PCR was carried out. The protocol was immunoSEQ multiplex PCR, while the TCRdb copy is restricted to in-frame clones and leaves out a portion. Of roughly 130,000 clones listed, approximately 79% are singletons. The sequenced sample consisted of PBMCs. The receptors were gathered from a young man in good health and CMV-seropositive.

CDR3 DNA: TGTGCCAGCAGTTACTCTGAGGGTCTAGAACAGTACTTC. Protein: CASSYSEGLEQYF. The chain is built from TRBV6-5 and TRBJ2-7, with a tentative D call TRBD2 (5 bases). Trimming pared 0 bases from V and 10 bases from J, leaving 13 bases between. CDR1 and CDR2 (germline): MNHEY, SVGAGI. The CDR3 sequence is 13 residues long.

The chain combines TRBV6-1 with TRBJ1-4, with 10 bases matching TRBD1. The germline gives CDR1 MNHNS, CDR2 SASEGT. The CDR3 has 17 residues. V dropped 4 bases and J dropped 8; count of bases not matched to a gene: 13. CDR3 amino acids: CASSVTRPDRGREKLFF. The CDR3 coding sequence is TGTGCCAGCAGTGTCACTCGACCCGACAGGGGGCGCGAAAAACTGTTTTTT.

J is TRBJ2-4 and V is TRBV10-2; 11 bases fit TRBD2. This CDR3 region has 17 residues. Trimming at V came to 6 bases and at J to 0 bases, leaving 7 bases not matched to a gene. Germline-derived CDR1 and CDR2 are WSHSY and SAAADI. The chain's CDR3 is CASSLAGGPGAKNIQYF. The CDR3 nucleotides are TGCGCCAGCAGCCTAGCGGGGGGCCCTGGAGCCAAAAACATTCAGTACTTC.

V gene TRBV27 combines with J gene TRBJ1-5; maybe TRBD1 (6 bases). The CDR3 has 14 residues. Trimming took off 5 bases at V and 7 bases at J, with 15 bases between the two ends. In germline, CDR1 is MNHEY, CDR2 SMNVEV (reference sequence). For the CDR3, the DNA is TGTGCCAGCAGTCCAACAGGGTCTGGACAGCCCCAGCATTTT. It encodes CASSPTGSGQPQHF.

The chain employs TRBV19 and TRBJ1-2; the D is unclear. Trimming removed 6 bases from V and 5 bases from J, with 10 bases in between. This CDR3 is 12 amino acids long. Per germline, CDR1 LNHDA and CDR2 SQIVND (reference sequence). The CDR3 here is CASSRRLYGYTF. CDR3 bases: TGTGCCAGTAGCAGGAGACTATATGGCTACACCTTC.

This clone was detected once. This chain links TRBV19 with TRBJ1-1, with a weak D call TRBD1 (6 bases). In germline, CDR1 is LNHDA, CDR2 SQIVND (reference sequence). There are 14 residues in the CDR3. The V end lost 7 bases, the J end lost 4 bases, and 16 bases lay between the germline ends. This CDR3 reads CASTILGATTEAFF. DNA for the CDR3: TGTGCCAGTACGATTCTGGGGGCGACCACTGAAGCTTTCTTT.

In regard to this clone: Additional DNA sequences in this sample encode the identical CDR3. The rearrangement uses TRBV14 and TRBJ1-6; D unresolved. V was trimmed by 0 bases and J by 5 bases, leaving 8 bases between them. Germline V lookup: CDR1 SGHDN, CDR2 FVKESK. The CDR3 is made up of 15 amino acids. The CDR3 reads CASSQDGRNNSPLHF. The CDR3 nucleotides are TGTGCCAGCAGCCAAGATGGGAGGAATAATTCACCCCTCCACTTT.

The V and J genes are TRBV29-1 and TRBJ2-3; D not resolved. Looked up from germline, CDR1 is SQVTM and CDR2 is ANQGSEA. The V end lost 2 bases, the J end lost 7 bases, and 16 bases lay between the germline ends. The CDR3 totals 14 residues. In DNA form, the CDR3 reads TGCAGCGTTGAATCTTTCAGGCCCGGCAATACGCAGTATTTT. The encoded protein is CSVESFRPGNTQYF.

The J gene is TRBJ2-7, the V gene TRBV21-1; the D call in the table, TRBD1, was not verified against the DNA. TRBV21-1 is recorded as a pseudogene. This CDR3 is built from 13 residues. CDR3 nucleotide sequence: TGTGCCAGCAGCAAAGCGGACAGAGACGAGCAGTACTTC. Translating gives CASSKADRDEQYF.

This chain's CDR3 is CASSLTSGHTYEQYF. The CDR3 coding sequence is TGTGCCAGTAGTCTCACCTCGGGACACACCTACGAGCAGTACTTC. The J gene is TRBJ2-7, the V gene TRBV19, with D possibly matching TRBD1 (6 bases). The germline CDR1 and CDR2 sequences are LNHDA and SQIVND (reference sequence). Trimming removed 5 bases from V and 2 bases from J, with 16 bases in between. The CDR3 totals 15 residues. Looking up the rest from reference TRBV19 and TRBJ2-7 gives the full variable domain: DGGITQSPKYLFRKEGQNVTLSCEQNLNHDAMYWYRQDPGQGLRLIYYSQIVNDFQKGDIAEGYSVSREKKESFPLTVTSAQKNPTAFYLCASSLTSGHTYEQYFGPGTRLTVT.

This clone has only one observation. The V call is TRBV19, the J call TRBJ2-1; possibly TRBD2 for D (6 bases). Germline loops: CDR1 LNHDA, CDR2 SQIVND (reference sequence). Trimming pared 2 bases from V and 6 bases from J, leaving 8 bases between. This CDR3 contains 13 residues. This CDR3 reads CASSIKLANEQFF. DNA of the CDR3: TGTGCCAGTAGTATAAAACTAGCCAATGAGCAGTTCTTC.

V gene TRBV7-3 combines with J gene TRBJ2-7; D possibly corresponds to TRBD2 (6 bases). The CDR3 length is 13 residues. The V gene's germline CDR1 is SGHTA and CDR2 FQGTGA. The V end lost 5 bases, the J end lost 5 bases, and 13 bases lay between the germline ends. This chain's CDR3 is CASSPGDRNEQYF. The CDR3 nucleotides are TGTGCCAGCAGCCCGGGGGACCGTAACGAGCAGTACTTC.

V usage is TRBV28 and J usage is TRBJ2-2; perhaps TRBD1 as D (6 bases). CDR1 is MDHEN and CDR2 is SYDVKM in the germline V gene. V was shortened by 5 bases and J by 1 base, with 11 bases between the two germline ends. The CDR3 is made up of 15 amino acids. CDR3 DNA sequence: TGTGCCAGCAGTACCTGGACAGAGAACACCGGGGAGCTGTTTTTT. This encodes CASSTWTENTGELFF.

The chain is built from TRBV28 and TRBJ2-7; the match to TRBD2 covers 9 bases. Germline V lookup: CDR1 MDHEN, CDR2 SYDVKM. The CDR3 consists of 15 residues. J gave up 1 base and V 5 bases, and 6 bases lay outside the gene matches. The DNA of the CDR3 is TGTGCCAGCAGTGCGCTTAGCGGGGGTTCCTACGAGCAGTACTTC. This sequence encodes CASSALSGGSYEQYF.

This clone appeared a few times. This chain uses TRBV29-1 with TRBJ2-1; TRBD2 matches at 10 bases. This CDR3 has 13 residues. Germline CDR1 SQVTM, CDR2 ANQGSEA. The CDR3 reads CSGGLAGGNEQFF. The CDR3 coding sequence is TGCAGTGGGGGCTTAGCGGGGGGTAATGAGCAGTTCTTC.

The J gene is TRBJ2-7, the V gene TRBV5-4, with D perhaps matching TRBD2 (6 bases). The CDR3 is 14 residues long. Germline CDR1 is SGHNT and CDR2 is YYREEE (reference sequence). Deletions cut 3 bases from V and 2 bases from J, with 12 bases between. The CDR3 DNA reads TGTGCCAGCAGCTCCGGGACTTCCACCTACGAGCAGTACTTC. This encodes CASSSGTSTYEQYF. Looking up the rest from reference TRBV5-4 and TRBJ2-7 gives the full variable domain: ETGVTQSPTHLIKTRGQQVTLRCSSQSGHNTVSWYQQALGQGPQFIFQYYREEENGRGNFPPRFSGLQFPNYSSELNVNALELDDSALYLCASSSGTSTYEQYFGPGTRLTVT.

This chain joins TRBV11-2 and TRBJ1-2; D is undetermined. From germline, CDR1 is SGHAT and CDR2 FQNNGV. The CDR3 covers 12 residues. V lost 2 bases to trimming and J lost 8 bases, with 9 bases between them. The CDR3 DNA sequence: TGTGCCAGCAGCTTACTTCGAGGCGGCTACACCTTC. This codes for CASSLLRGGYTF.

V is TRBV7-2 and J is TRBJ1-1; no definite D call. The CDR3 runs 16 residues. CDR1 SGHTA and CDR2 FQGNSA come from the germline V gene. Trimming left V 1 base short and J 1 base short, with 13 bases between. The CDR3 nucleotides are TGTGCCAGCAGCTTAGAATACCGAGTTACGAACACTGAAGCTTTCTTT. Its translation: CASSLEYRVTNTEAFF.

The chain links TRBV7-3 to TRBJ1-1; D is undetermined. The CDR3 consists of 12 residues. Germline CDR1 and CDR2: SGHTA and FQGTGA. The V gene lost 6 bases and the J gene lost 2 bases, with 7 bases spanning the gap. CDR3 loop: CASSEGNTEAFF. The CDR3 nucleotides are TGTGCCAGCAGTGAGGGCAACACTGAAGCTTTCTTT.

A few counts support this clone. CDR3 residues: CASNPGGSGEKLFF. CDR3 coding DNA: TGTGCCAGCAACCCAGGGGGGAGTGGTGAAAAACTGTTTTTT. The gene calls are TRBV28 and TRBJ1-4; 7 bases align to TRBD1. The CDR3 consists of 14 residues. Germline CDR1 reads MDHEN; CDR2 reads SYDVKM. The V and J ends lost 7 bases and 7 bases, in that order; junction bases with no gene match: 9.

The V call is TRBV7-8, the J call TRBJ1-5; no reliable D call. The CDR3 contains 16 residues. Trimming shortened V by 1 base and J by 3 bases, and 13 bases separated the two germline ends. Germline CDR1 is SGHVS and CDR2 is FQNEAQ. CDR3 loop: CASSLVAFQSNQPQHF. CDR3 bases: TGTGCCAGCAGCTTAGTTGCTTTTCAGTCCAATCAGCCCCAGCATTTT.